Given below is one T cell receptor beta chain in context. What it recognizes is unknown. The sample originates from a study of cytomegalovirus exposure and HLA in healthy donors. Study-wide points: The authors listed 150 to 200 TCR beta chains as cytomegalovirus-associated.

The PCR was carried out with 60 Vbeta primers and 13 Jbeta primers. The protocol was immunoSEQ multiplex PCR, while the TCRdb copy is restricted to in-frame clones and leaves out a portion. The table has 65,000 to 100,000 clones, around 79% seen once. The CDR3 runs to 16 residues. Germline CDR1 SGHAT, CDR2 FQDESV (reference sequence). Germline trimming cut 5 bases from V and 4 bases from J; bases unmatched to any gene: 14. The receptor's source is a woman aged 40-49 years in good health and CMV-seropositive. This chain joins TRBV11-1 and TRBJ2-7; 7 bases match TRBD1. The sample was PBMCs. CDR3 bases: TGTGCCAGCAGCCTGGTGGACAGCGGCAGGGGGTACGAGCAGTACTTC. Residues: CASSLVDSGRGYEQYF.